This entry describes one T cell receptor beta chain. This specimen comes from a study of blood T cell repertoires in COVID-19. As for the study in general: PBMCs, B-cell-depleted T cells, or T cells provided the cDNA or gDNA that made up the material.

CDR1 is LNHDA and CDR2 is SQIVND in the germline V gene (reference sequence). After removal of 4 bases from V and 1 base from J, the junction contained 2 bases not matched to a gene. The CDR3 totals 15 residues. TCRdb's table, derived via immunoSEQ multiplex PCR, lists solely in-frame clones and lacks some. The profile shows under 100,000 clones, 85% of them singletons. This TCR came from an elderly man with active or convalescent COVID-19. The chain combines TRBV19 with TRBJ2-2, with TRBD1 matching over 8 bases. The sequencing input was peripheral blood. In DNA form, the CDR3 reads TGTGCCAGTAGTAGAGACAGGGGGAACACCGGGGAGCTGTTTTTT. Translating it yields CASSRDRGNTGELFF.